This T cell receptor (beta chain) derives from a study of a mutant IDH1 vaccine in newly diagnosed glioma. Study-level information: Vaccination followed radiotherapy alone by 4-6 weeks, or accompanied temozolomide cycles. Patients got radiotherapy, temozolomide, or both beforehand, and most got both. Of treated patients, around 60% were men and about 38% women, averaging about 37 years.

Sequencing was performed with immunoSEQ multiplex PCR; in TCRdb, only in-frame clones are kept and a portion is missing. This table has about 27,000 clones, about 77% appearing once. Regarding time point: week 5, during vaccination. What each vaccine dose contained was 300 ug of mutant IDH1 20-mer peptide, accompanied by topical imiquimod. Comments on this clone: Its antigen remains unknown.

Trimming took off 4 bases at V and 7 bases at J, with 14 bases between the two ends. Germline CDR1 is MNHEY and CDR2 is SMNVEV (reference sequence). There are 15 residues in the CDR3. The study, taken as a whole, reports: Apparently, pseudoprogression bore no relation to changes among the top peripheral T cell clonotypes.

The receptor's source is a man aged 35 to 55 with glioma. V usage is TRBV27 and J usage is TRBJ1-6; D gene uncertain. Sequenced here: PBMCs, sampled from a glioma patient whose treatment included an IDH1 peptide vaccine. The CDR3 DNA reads TGTGCCAGCAGTTCCACAGCTATCGGAAATTCACCCCTCCACTTT. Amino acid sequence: CASSSTAIGNSPLHF.